This T cell receptor (beta chain) was documented in a study of blood T cell repertoires in COVID-19. Study at large: Samples came from the United States, Italy and Spain, spanning acute and convalescent COVID-19. PBMCs, B-cell-depleted T cells, or T cells were the source of the cDNA or gDNA that made up the material.

Original processing notes: Using reference gene primer amplification, nucleated cell counts were estimated. Profiling relied on immunoSEQ multiplex PCR, and the TCRdb table lists in-frame clones only, not all of them. Clonal size and the V and J genes are those of that table, whereas D and trimming came from the DNA. This table has about 46,000 clones, approximately 85% appearing once. The CDR3 contains 13 residues. Trimming shortened V by 4 bases and J by 3 bases, and 9 bases separated the two germline ends. Germline CDR1 and CDR2: SEHNR and FQNEAQ (reference sequence). The sample was peripheral blood. This chain uses TRBV7-9 with TRBJ1-1; D gene uncertain. This TCR derives from a human donor in a cohort sampled during active COVID-19. The donor label of this sample is uncertain. CDR3 sequence (DNA): TGTGCCAGCAGCTCCGAGGGAGACACTGAAGCTTTCTTT. This sequence encodes CASSSEGDTEAFF.